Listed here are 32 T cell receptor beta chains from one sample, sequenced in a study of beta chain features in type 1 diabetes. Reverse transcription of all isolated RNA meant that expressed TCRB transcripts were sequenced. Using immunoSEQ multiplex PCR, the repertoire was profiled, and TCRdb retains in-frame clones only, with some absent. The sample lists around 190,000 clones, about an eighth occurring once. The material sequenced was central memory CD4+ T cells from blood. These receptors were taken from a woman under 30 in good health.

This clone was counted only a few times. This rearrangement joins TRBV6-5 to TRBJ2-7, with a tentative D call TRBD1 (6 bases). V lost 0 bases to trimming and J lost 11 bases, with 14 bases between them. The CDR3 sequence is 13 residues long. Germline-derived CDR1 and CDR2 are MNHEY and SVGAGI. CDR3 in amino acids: CASSYSDRTREYF. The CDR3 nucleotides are TGTGCCAGCAGTTACTCTGACAGGACCCGGGAGTACTTC.

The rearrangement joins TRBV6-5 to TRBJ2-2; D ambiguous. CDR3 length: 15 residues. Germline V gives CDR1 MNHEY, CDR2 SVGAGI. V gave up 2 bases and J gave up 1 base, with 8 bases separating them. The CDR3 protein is CASSYDSRNTGELFF. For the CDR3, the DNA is TGTGCCAGCAGTTACGATAGCAGGAACACCGGGGAGCTGTTTTTT.

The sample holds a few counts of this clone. Written as DNA, the CDR3 is TGTGCCAGCAGTTACGCGCTCAGCGGGGGGCGGTACGAGCAGTACTTC. Translating it yields CASSYALSGGRYEQYF. This rearrangement joins TRBV6-5 to TRBJ2-7, with 9 bases lining up with TRBD2. Germline assignment: CDR1 MNHEY and CDR2 SVGAGI. There are 16 residues in the CDR3. V lost 2 bases and J lost 4; bases outside the gene matches: 9.

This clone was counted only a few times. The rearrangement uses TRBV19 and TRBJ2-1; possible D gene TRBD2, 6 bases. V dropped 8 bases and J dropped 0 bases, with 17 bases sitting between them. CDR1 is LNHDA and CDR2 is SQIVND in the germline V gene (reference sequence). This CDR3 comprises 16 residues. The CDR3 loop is CASVSGFDSSYNEQFF. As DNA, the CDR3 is TGTGCCAGTGTTAGCGGCTTCGATAGCTCCTACAATGAGCAGTTCTTC.

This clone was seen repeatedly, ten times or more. CDR3 sequence reads: CASSSSGTGSQPQHF. CDR3 nucleotides: TGTGCCAGCAGTTCATCCGGGACAGGCAGTCAGCCCCAGCATTTT. The J gene is TRBJ1-5, the V gene TRBV28; 8 bases align to TRBD1. Germline CDR1 reads MDHEN; CDR2 reads SYDVKM. Trimming at V came to 4 bases and at J to 6 bases, leaving 8 bases not matched to a gene. This CDR3 is 15 amino acids long.

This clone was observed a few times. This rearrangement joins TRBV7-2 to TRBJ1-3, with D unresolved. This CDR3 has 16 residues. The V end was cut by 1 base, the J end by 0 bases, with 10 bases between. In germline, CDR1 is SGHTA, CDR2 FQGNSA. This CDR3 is CASSLGSRGSGNTIYF. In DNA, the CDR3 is TGTGCCAGCAGCTTAGGTTCAAGAGGCTCTGGAAACACCATATATTTT.

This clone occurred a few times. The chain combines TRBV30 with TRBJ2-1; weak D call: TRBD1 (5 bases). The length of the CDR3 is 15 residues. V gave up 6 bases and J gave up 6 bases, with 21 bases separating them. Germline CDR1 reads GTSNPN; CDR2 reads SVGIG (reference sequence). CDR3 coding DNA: TGTGCCTGCAAGCCGTCGGACAAAGGGGTCAATGAGCAGTTCTTC. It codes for CACKPSDKGVNEQFF.

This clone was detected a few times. The CDR3 loop is CASSVRTGRSYQPQHF. As DNA, the CDR3 is TGCGCCAGCAGCGTACGGACAGGGAGAAGCTATCAGCCCCAGCATTTT. This chain uses TRBV5-1 with TRBJ1-5; 8 bases fit TRBD1. The germline V gene encodes CDR1 SGHRS and CDR2 YFSETQ. The CDR3 consists of 16 residues. V lost 4 bases to trimming and J lost 5 bases; unmatched junction nucleotides: 11.

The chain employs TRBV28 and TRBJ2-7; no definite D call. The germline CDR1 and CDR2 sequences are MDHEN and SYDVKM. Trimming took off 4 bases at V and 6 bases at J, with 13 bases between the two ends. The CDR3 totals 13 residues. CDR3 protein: CASSSLGLFEQYF. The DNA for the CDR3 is TGTGCCAGCAGTTCCCTGGGCTTATTCGAGCAGTACTTC.

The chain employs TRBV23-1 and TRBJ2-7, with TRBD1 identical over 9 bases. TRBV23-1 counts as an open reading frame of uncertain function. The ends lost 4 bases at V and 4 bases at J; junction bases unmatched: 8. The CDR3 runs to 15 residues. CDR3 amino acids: CASSRRDRVMYEQYF. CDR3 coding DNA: TGCGCCAGCAGTCGCCGGGACAGGGTGATGTACGAGCAGTACTTC.

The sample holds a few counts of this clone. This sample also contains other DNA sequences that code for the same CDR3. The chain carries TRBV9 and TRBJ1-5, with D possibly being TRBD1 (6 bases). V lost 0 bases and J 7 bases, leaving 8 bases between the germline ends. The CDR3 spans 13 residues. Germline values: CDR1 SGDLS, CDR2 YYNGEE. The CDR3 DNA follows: TGTGCCAGCAGCGTAGGACAGGACCAGCCCCAGCATTTT. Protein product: CASSVGQDQPQHF.

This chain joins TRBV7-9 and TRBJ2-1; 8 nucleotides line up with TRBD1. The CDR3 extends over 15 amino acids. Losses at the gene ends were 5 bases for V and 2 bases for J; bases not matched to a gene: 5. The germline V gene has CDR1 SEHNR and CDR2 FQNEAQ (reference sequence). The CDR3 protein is CASSPRQGTYNEQFF. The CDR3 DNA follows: TGTGCCAGCAGCCCGAGACAGGGGACCTACAATGAGCAGTTCTTC.

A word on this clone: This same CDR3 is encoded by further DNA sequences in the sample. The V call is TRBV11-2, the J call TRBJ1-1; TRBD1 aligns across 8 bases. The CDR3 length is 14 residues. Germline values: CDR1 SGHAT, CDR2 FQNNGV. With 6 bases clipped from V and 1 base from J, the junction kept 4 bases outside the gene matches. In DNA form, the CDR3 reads TGTGCCAGCAGTTACGGACAGGGGAACACTGAAGCTTTCTTT. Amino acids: CASSYGQGNTEAFF.

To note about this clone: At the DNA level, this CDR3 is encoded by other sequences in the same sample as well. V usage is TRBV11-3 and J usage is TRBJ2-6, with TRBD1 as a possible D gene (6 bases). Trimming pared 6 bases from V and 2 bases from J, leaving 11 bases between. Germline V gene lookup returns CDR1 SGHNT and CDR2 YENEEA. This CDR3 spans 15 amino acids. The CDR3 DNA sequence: TGTGCCAGCAGTTCAACAGGGACTGGGGCCAACGTCCTGACTTTC. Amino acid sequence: CASSSTGTGANVLTF.

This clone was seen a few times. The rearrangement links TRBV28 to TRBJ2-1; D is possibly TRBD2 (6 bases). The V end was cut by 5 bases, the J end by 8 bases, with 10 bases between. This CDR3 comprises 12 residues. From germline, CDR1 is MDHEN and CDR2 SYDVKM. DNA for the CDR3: TGTGCCAGCAGTCGGGGGAGGTATGAGCAGTTCTTC. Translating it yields CASSRGRYEQFF.

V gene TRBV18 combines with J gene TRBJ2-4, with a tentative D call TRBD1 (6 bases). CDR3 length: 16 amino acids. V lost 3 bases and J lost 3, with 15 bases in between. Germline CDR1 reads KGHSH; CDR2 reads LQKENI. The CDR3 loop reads CASSPGTSLDKNIQYF. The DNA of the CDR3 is TGTGCCAGCTCACCCGGGACATCCTTGGACAAAAACATTCAGTACTTC.

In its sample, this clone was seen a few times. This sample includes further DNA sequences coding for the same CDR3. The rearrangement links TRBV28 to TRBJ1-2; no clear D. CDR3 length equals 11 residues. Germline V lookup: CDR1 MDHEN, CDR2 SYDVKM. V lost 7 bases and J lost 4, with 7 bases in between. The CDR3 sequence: CASTNSYGYTF. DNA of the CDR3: TGTGCCAGCACAAACAGCTATGGCTACACCTTC.

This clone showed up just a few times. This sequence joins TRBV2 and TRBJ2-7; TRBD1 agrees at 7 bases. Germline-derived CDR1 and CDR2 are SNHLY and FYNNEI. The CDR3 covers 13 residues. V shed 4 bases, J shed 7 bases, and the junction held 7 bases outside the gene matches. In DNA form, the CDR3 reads TGTGCCAGCAGTGGACAGGGTCTAGAGGAGCAGTACTTC. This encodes CASSGQGLEEQYF.

The CDR3 reads CASSPTRGYGYTF. The CDR3 nucleotides read TGTGCCAGCAGTCCTACGCGCGGCTATGGCTACACCTTC. V is TRBV28 and J is TRBJ1-2; D uncertain. V gave up 5 bases and J gave up 4 bases, with 11 bases separating them. This CDR3 is built from 13 residues. Germline V CDR1 and CDR2: MDHEN, SYDVKM.

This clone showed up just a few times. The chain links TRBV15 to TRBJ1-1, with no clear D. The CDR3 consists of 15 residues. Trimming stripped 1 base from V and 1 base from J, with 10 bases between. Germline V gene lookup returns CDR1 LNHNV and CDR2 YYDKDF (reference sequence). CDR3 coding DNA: TGTGCCACCAGCAGAGCGGCGGGTGGGAACACTGAAGCTTTCTTT. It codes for CATSRAAGGNTEAFF.

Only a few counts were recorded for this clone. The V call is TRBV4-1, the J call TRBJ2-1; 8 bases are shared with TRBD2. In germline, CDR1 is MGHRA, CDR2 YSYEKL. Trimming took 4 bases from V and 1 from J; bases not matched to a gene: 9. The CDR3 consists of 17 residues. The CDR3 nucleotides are TGCGCCAGCAGCCGGGGCCGGGCGGGAGGTTCCTACAATGAGCAGTTCTTC. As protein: CASSRGRAGGSYNEQFF.

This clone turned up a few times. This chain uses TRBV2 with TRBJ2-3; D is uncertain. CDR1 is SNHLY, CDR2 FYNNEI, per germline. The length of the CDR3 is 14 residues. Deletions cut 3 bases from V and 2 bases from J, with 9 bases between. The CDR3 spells CASSEETNTDTQYF. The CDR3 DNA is TGTGCCAGCAGTGAGGAGACCAACACAGATACGCAGTATTTT.

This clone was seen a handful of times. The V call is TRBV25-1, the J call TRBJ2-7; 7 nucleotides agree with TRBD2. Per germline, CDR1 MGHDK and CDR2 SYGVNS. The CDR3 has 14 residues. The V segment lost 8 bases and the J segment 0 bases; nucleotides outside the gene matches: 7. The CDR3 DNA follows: TGTGCCAGCGCCCGTCTAGCGGCCTCCTACGAGCAGTACTTC. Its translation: CASARLAASYEQYF.

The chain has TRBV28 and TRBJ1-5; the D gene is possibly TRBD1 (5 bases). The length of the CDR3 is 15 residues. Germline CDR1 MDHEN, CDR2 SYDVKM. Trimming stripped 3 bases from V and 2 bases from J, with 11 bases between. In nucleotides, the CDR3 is TGTGCCAGCAGTTTGTCGGGGGTTCGCAATCAGCCCCAGCATTTT. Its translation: CASSLSGVRNQPQHF. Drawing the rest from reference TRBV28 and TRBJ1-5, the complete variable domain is DVKVTQSSRYLVKRTGEKVFLECVQDMDHENMFWYRQDPGLGLRLIYFSYDVKMKEKGDIPEGYSVSREKKERFSLILESASTNQTSMYLCASSLSGVRNQPQHFGDGTRLSIL.

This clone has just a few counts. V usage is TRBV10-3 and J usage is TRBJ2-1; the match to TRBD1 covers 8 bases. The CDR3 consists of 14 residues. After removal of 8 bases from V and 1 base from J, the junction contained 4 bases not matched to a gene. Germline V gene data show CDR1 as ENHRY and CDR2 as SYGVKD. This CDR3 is CAIGQGGSYNEQFF. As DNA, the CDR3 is TGTGCCATCGGACAGGGTGGATCCTACAATGAGCAGTTCTTC.

CDR3 DNA sequence: TGTGCCAGCGCCCCCCGACCCGAGCGGAACAATGAGCAGTTCTTC. Translated, it gives CASAPRPERNNEQFF. This chain links TRBV27 with TRBJ2-1; weak D call: TRBD2 (5 bases). The V gene lost 8 bases and the J gene lost 5 bases, with 19 bases spanning the gap. Germline V CDR1 and CDR2: MNHEY, SMNVEV (reference sequence). The CDR3 sequence is 15 residues long.

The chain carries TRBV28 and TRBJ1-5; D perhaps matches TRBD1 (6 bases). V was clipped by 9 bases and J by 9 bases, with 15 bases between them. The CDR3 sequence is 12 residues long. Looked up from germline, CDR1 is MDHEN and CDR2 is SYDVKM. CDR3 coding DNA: TGTGCCAGTTATGGGAGGGGGTGGCCCCAGCATTTT. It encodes CASYGRGWPQHF.

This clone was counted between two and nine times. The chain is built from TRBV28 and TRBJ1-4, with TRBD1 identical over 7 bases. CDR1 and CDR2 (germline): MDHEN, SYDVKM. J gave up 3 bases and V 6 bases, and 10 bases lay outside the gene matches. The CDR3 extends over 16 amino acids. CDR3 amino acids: CASRPDREAANEKLFF. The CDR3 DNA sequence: TGTGCCAGCAGACCCGACAGGGAGGCAGCTAATGAAAAACTGTTTTTT.

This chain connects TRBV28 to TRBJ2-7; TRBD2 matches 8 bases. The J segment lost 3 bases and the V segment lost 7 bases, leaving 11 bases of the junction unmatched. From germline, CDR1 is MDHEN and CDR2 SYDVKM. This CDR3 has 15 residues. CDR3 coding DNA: TGTGCCAGCAAAACCGGGACTAGAGTCGACTACGAGCAGTACTTC. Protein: CASKTGTRVDYEQYF.

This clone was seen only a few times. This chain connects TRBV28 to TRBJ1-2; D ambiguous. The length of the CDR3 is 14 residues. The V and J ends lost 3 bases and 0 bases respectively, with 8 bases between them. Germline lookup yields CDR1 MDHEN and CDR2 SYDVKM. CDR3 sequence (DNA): TGTGCCAGCAGTTTCCGTCCAGCTAACTATGGCTACACCTTC. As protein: CASSFRPANYGYTF.

CDR3 sequence reads: CASSLQGRVPQHF. The DNA for the CDR3 is TGTGCCAGCAGCCTACAGGGACGGGTGCCCCAGCATTTT. The chain combines TRBV27 with TRBJ1-5; maybe TRBD1 (6 bases). CDR1 is MNHEY and CDR2 is SMNVEV in the germline V gene (reference sequence). The germline V and J ends were trimmed by 6 bases and 9 bases, with 15 bases remaining between them. The CDR3 loop spans 13 amino acids.

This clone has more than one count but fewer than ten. For the CDR3, the DNA is TGTGCCAGCTCCCCAAACGCAGGTGGGACTAGCGGGCCGAGCTCCTACGAGCAGTACTTC. This codes for CASSPNAGGTSGPSSYEQYF. The V call is TRBV28, the J call TRBJ2-7; the match to TRBD2 covers 12 bases. The CDR3 extends over 20 amino acids. The germline V gene encodes CDR1 MDHEN and CDR2 SYDVKM. V shed 8 bases and J 0 bases; nucleotides not matched to a gene: 20.